The 7 T cell receptor beta chains given below trace back to one sample, sequenced in a study of cytomegalovirus exposure and HLA in healthy donors. 13 Jbeta primers and 60 Vbeta primers were used for the PCR. Profiling relied on immunoSEQ multiplex PCR, and the TCRdb table lists in-frame clones only, not all of them. The sample holds approximately 160,000 clones, over 75% seen once. Sequencing was performed on PBMCs. The receptors come from a woman in her 50s in good health and CMV-seropositive.

The CDR3 reads CASGSQDSPYEQYF. Written as DNA, the CDR3 is TGTGCTAGTGGTTCCCAGGACAGCCCCTACGAGCAGTACTTC. The chain combines TRBV12-5 with TRBJ2-7, with D perhaps matching TRBD1 (6 bases). CDR3 size: 14 residues. Germline CDR1 reads LGHNT; CDR2 reads FRNRAP. Trimming removed 4 bases at V and 2 bases at J, with 12 bases between.

This clone was observed a handful of times. V gene TRBV19 combines with J gene TRBJ2-1; 8 positions match TRBD2. V shed 3 bases, J shed 0 bases, and the junction held 7 bases outside the gene matches. Looked up from germline, CDR1 is LNHDA and CDR2 is SQIVND (reference sequence). This CDR3 is built from 17 residues. CDR3 nucleotides: TGTGCCAGTAGTATCAATCGGGGGGGCGTCTCCTACAATGAGCAGTTCTTC. Translation gives CASSINRGGVSYNEQFF.

This chain connects TRBV9 to TRBJ2-1, with D perhaps matching TRBD2 (7 bases). V was clipped by 3 bases and J by 10 bases, with 23 bases between them. Germline V gene data show CDR1 as SGDLS and CDR2 as YYNGEE. There are 16 residues in the CDR3. The CDR3 protein is CASSAPHWEGVGEQFF. In DNA, the CDR3 is TGTGCCAGCAGCGCCCCCCACTGGGAGGGGGTGGGCGAGCAGTTCTTC.

The CDR3 region has the DNA TGTGCCAGCAGAAACAACGCGGACACTGAAGCTTTCTTT. Encoded protein: CASRNNADTEAFF. The V gene is TRBV2, the J gene TRBJ1-1; D not resolved. V lost 6 bases, J lost 3 bases, and 11 bases lay in between. The germline CDR1 and CDR2 sequences are SNHLY and FYNNEI. There are 13 residues in the CDR3.

V is TRBV20-1 and J is TRBJ2-1; D gene uncertain. Germline CDR1 is DFQATT and CDR2 is SNEGSKA (reference sequence). The germline V and J ends were trimmed by 3 bases and 8 bases, with 8 bases remaining between them. This CDR3 is 11 amino acids long. The CDR3 nucleotides read TGCAGTGCTAGTTCTATCCATGAGCAGTTCTTC. Translated, it gives CSASSIHEQFF.

The chain has TRBV19 and TRBJ1-2; TRBD1 agrees at 7 bases. This CDR3 is 11 amino acids long. V lost 10 bases and J lost 14; bases outside the gene matches: 13. In germline, CDR1 is LNHDA, CDR2 SQIVND (reference sequence). The CDR3 loop is CATRQGSAFTF. In nucleotides, the CDR3 is TGTGCCACCAGACAGGGATCGGCTTTTACCTTC.

The V call is TRBV25-1, the J call TRBJ2-7; the match to TRBD1 covers 7 bases. The CDR3 contains 12 residues. Germline-derived CDR1 and CDR2 are MGHDK and SYGVNS. After removal of 6 bases from V and 3 bases from J, the junction contained 2 bases not matched to a gene. This CDR3 reads CASRGTVYEQYF. The DNA for the CDR3 is TGTGCCAGCAGGGGGACAGTCTACGAGCAGTACTTC.